The 23 T cell receptor beta chains reported below all come from one sample, sequenced in a study of CD8+CD57+ T cells in acquired aplastic anemia. Profiles of TCR beta VDJ and CDR3 were generated from a genomic DNA template. TCRdb reprocessed the reads via MiXCR and lists one record per CDR3 protein. The table shows about 190,000 distinct CDR3 sequences, with roughly 56% occurring only once. Sequenced: sorted CD4+, CD8+, or CD8+CD57+ T cells (not recorded which) from PBMCs. These receptors were collected from a human donor in good health, serving as a control.

This chain uses TRBV13 with TRBJ1-2; D gene unclear. The ends were cut back, 0 bases at V and 7 bases at J, with 3 bases in the middle. CDR3 length equals 11 residues. Germline CDR1 and CDR2: PRHDT and FYEKMQ (reference sequence). CDR3 in amino acids: CASSLGRGYTF. CDR3 coding DNA: TGTGCCAGCAGCTTAGGCCGTGGCTACACCTTC.

V gene TRBV7-9 combines with J gene TRBJ2-3; TRBD1 might be the D (5 bases). Germline loops: CDR1 SEHNR, CDR2 FQNEAQ (reference sequence). This CDR3 is built from 15 residues. Trimming cost V 5 bases and J 0 bases, with 12 bases left between them. CDR3 residues: CASSRGRNSTDTQYF. The DNA for the CDR3 is TGTGCCAGCAGCAGGGGAAGAAACAGCACAGATACGCAGTATTTT.

The count of this clonotype is one. The gene calls are TRBV10-3 and TRBJ1-2; 10 positions match TRBD1. Germline-derived CDR1 and CDR2 are ENHRY and SYGVKD. V was clipped by 6 bases and J by 11 bases; unmatched bases: 3. The CDR3 spans 11 residues. In DNA form, the CDR3 reads TGTGCCATCAGGCGGGGACAGGGGTACACCTTC. It yields the protein CAIRRGQGYTF.

To note about this clonotype: A junction end diverges from the germline sequence, so it may reflect a read error. The rearrangement joins TRBV10-3 to TRBJ1-1, with D possibly being TRBD1 (5 bases). This CDR3 spans 17 amino acids. Germline CDR1 ENHRY, CDR2 SYGVKD. The CDR3 region is CASSYRGELTANTEAFF. In DNA, the CDR3 is TGTGCCAGCAGTTACCGGGGTGAGTTGACAGCGAACACTGAAGCTTTCTTT.

This clonotype was detected ten times or more. The chain has TRBV9 and TRBJ2-6, with no clear D. The CDR3 sequence is 17 residues long. Germline-derived CDR1 and CDR2 are SGDLS and YYNGEE. With 0 bases removed from V and 1 base from J, the gap between germline ends came to 11 bases. As DNA, the CDR3 is TGTGCCAGCAGCGTAGGCCTGACATCGTCTGGGGCCAACGTCCTGACTTTC. This encodes CASSVGLTSSGANVLTF.

The chain employs TRBV7-2 and TRBJ1-1, with D unclear. CDR3 length: 15 amino acids. V was shortened by 4 bases and J by 0 bases, with 12 bases between the two germline ends. In germline, CDR1 is SGHTA, CDR2 FQGNSA. This CDR3 reads CASSYHRPMNTEAFF. CDR3 DNA sequence: TGTGCCAGCAGCTACCATCGACCGATGAACACTGAAGCTTTCTTT. The full variable domain, with the rest looked up from reference TRBV7-2 and TRBJ1-1, is GAGVSQSPSNKVTEKGKDVELRCDPISGHTALYWYRQSLGQGLEFLIYFQGNSAPDKSGLPSDRFSAERTGGSVSTLTIQRTQQEDSAVYLCASSYHRPMNTEAFFGQGTRLTVV.

This clonotype was seen repeatedly, ten times or more. One end of the junction is discordant with germline, which a read error may explain. This chain joins TRBV6-5 and TRBJ1-1, with D possibly being TRBD1 (5 bases). The CDR3 consists of 15 residues. Per the germline V gene, CDR1 is MNHEY and CDR2 is SVGAGI. For the CDR3, the DNA is TGTGCCAGCAGTTACTGGGGGAAGGGGAACAGTGAAGCTTTCTTT. This translates into CASSYWGKGNSEAFF.

This clonotype showed up many times. This chain links TRBV10-1 with TRBJ2-2, with D maybe TRBD1 (6 bases). CDR3 length: 15 amino acids. Germline assignment: CDR1 WNHNN and CDR2 SYGVQD (reference sequence). Trimming pared 3 bases from V and 6 bases from J, leaving 14 bases between. CDR3 DNA: TGCGCCAGCAGTGAACAGGGAGCCTTTCCCGGGGAGCTGTTTTTT. Its translation: CASSEQGAFPGELFF.

This clonotype was counted between two and nine times. This sequence may be a read error, since a much larger clone differs from it by one base. The chain combines TRBV7-2 with TRBJ1-5; maybe TRBD1 (6 bases). V was shortened by 4 bases and J by 3 bases, with 10 bases between the two germline ends. The CDR3 runs 14 residues. Germline V gives CDR1 SGHTA, CDR2 FQGNSA. The CDR3 nucleotides are TGTGCCAGCAGCTCATGGGACATCAATCAGCCCCAGCATTTT. Its translation: CASSSWDINQPQHF.

This clonotype occurred many times. V usage is TRBV6-2 or TRBV6-3 and J usage is TRBJ1-5, with 8 positions matching TRBD1. With V trimmed by 5 bases and J by 2 bases, 11 bases remained unmatched. The CDR3 is 17 amino acids. Germline V gene data show CDR1 as MNHEY and CDR2 as SVGEGT. The DNA of the CDR3 is TGTGCCAGCAGTCTACTGTCAGGGGGCGTCGGCAATCAGCCCCAGCATTTT. Its protein product is CASSLLSGGVGNQPQHF.

In its sample, this clonotype was seen once. This sequence may be a read error, since a much larger clone differs from it by one base. The chain couples TRBV28 to TRBJ1-1; D is uncertain. This CDR3 spans 13 amino acids. From germline, CDR1 is MDHEN and CDR2 SYDVKM. For the CDR3, the DNA is TGTGCCGGCAGCCCAGTGTACCTCACTGAAGCTTTCTTT. Translation: CAGSPVYLTEAFF.

The chain recombines TRBV5-1 with TRBJ2-7; no clear D gene. V lost 2 bases, J lost 1 base, and 10 bases lay in between. CDR3 length: 14 residues. The V gene's germline CDR1 is SGHRS and CDR2 YFSETQ. The CDR3, as DNA: TGCGCCAGCAGCTTTGAGACAATTTCCTACGAGCAGTACTTC. Protein product: CASSFETISYEQYF.

On this clonotype itself: In this CDR3 the conserved last residue, phenylalanine or tryptophan, is missing, so a read error is likely. For the CDR3, the DNA is TGTGCCACCAGCAGAGATAGCCCAGGGTCCTACGAGCAGTACCTC. It codes for CATSRDSPGSYEQYL. This chain joins TRBV15 and TRBJ2-7; D possibly corresponds to TRBD1 (5 bases). The CDR3 runs to 15 residues. CDR1 LNHNV and CDR2 YYDKDF come from the germline V gene (reference sequence). Trimming stripped 0 bases from V and 1 base from J, with 10 bases between.

As regards this clonotype: The conserved phenylalanine or tryptophan is not found at the CDR3 terminus, so this likely reflects a read error. It is unclear where the CDR3 begins or ends on the DNA, so no DNA is shown, and the CDR3 is as TCRdb lists it. The chain carries TRBV24-1 and TRBJ1-6. The CDR3 has 8 amino acids, counting both end residues. The germline gives CDR1 KGHDR, CDR2 SFDVKD. The CDR3 loop is CATSDPKI.

This clonotype appeared a single time. The chain carries TRBV7-3 and TRBJ1-1, with 7 bases fitting TRBD1. Germline V gene data show CDR1 as SGHTA and CDR2 as FQGTGA. After removal of 5 bases from V and 2 bases from J, the junction contained 5 bases not matched to a gene. This CDR3 region has 14 residues. CDR3 protein: CASSPRDSNTEAFF. CDR3 DNA sequence: TGTGCCAGCAGCCCCCGGGACAGTAACACTGAAGCTTTCTTT.

This clonotype was seen repeatedly, ten times or more. The V gene is TRBV4-1, the J gene TRBJ2-7; no clear D gene. This CDR3 is built from 13 residues. Looked up from germline, CDR1 is MGHRA and CDR2 is YSYEKL. The ends were cut back, 0 bases at V and 1 base at J, with 4 bases in the middle. The chain's CDR3 is CASSQEPSYEQYF. CDR3 in DNA: TGCGCCAGCAGCCAAGAGCCTTCCTACGAGCAGTACTTC.

This clonotype was counted at least ten times. The J gene is TRBJ2-5, the V gene TRBV5-5; 7 bases are a match to TRBD2. CDR3 length equals 16 residues. J gave up 5 bases and V 6 bases, and 16 bases lay outside the gene matches. Germline-derived CDR1 and CDR2 are SGHKS and YYEKEE (reference sequence). The CDR3 loop is CASNKAPLAVGETQYF. The CDR3 region has the DNA TGTGCCAGCAACAAAGCCCCCCTAGCGGTAGGGGAGACCCAGTACTTC.

This clonotype has at least ten counts. The chain employs TRBV11-1 and TRBJ1-1; tentatively, D is TRBD1 (5 bases). Germline assignment: CDR1 SGHAT and CDR2 FQDESV (reference sequence). Trimming cost V 2 bases and J 0 bases, with 13 bases left between them. The CDR3 length is 16 residues. The CDR3 DNA reads TGTGCCAGCAGCTTACAGACAGCCATAATGAACACTGAAGCTTTCTTT. Translation: CASSLQTAIMNTEAFF.

V usage is TRBV5-6 and J usage is TRBJ2-2; TRBD2 matches 10 bases. V gave up 6 bases and J gave up 4 bases; unmatched junction bases: 9. Germline CDR1 is SGHDT and CDR2 is YYEEEE. This CDR3 region has 16 residues. The CDR3 is CASTESGGAVTGELFF. The CDR3 DNA reads as TGTGCCAGCACCGAGAGCGGGGGGGCCGTCACCGGGGAGCTGTTTTTT.

Regarding this clonotype: Just one base apart from a much larger clone, this may be a read error. This chain uses TRBV29-1 with TRBJ1-6, with a tentative D call TRBD1 (6 bases). The V gene's germline CDR1 is SQVTM and CDR2 ANQGSEA. The CDR3 covers 19 residues. The CDR3 spells CTGGGAGHIGGIHNSPLHF. The CDR3 DNA reads TGCACCGGTGGGGGGGCAGGCCACATTGGAGGTATCCATAATTCACCCCTCCACTTT.

The CDR3 loop is CSARGQKPTYEQYF. The CDR3 DNA reads TGCAGTGCTAGAGGCCAAAAACCCACCTACGAGCAGTACTTC. This chain joins TRBV20-1 and TRBJ2-7, with D unresolved. Per the germline V gene, CDR1 is DFQATT and CDR2 is SNEGSKA (reference sequence). This CDR3 is built from 14 residues. V was cut by 1 base and J by 2 bases, with 12 bases left in between.

This clonotype was seen repeatedly, ten times or more. The chain couples TRBV3-1 to TRBJ1-2; 9 bases map to TRBD1. The germline V gene encodes CDR1 LGHDT and CDR2 YNNKEL (reference sequence). V shed 4 bases, J shed 7 bases, and the junction held 7 bases outside the gene matches. The CDR3 totals 14 residues. CDR3 nucleotide sequence: TGTGCCAGCAGCCCCAAACAGGGGGCGGTTGGCTACACCTTC. It translates to CASSPKQGAVGYTF.

This clonotype was counted between two and nine times. Just one base apart from a much larger clone, this may be a read error. The V call is TRBV20-1, the J call TRBJ2-4; D might be TRBD1 or TRBD2, each matching 6 bases. Germline-derived CDR1 and CDR2 are DFQATT and SNEGSKA (reference sequence). The V and J ends lost 0 bases and 9 bases respectively, with 18 bases between them. CDR3 size: 15 residues. Here the CDR3 reads CSARDPLTGRSIQYF. The CDR3 region has the DNA TGCAGTGCTAGAGATCCCCTAACAGGGAGGAGCATTCAGTACTTC.